This T cell receptor beta chain was documented in a study of blood T cell repertoires in COVID-19 (dated by TCRdb to 2018 to 2020). Regarding the research as a whole: The collaborator samples originated in the United States, Italy and Spain and spanned the acute and convalescent phases of COVID-19. The prospective study material was composed of cDNA or gDNA derived from T cells, B-cell-depleted T cells, or PBMCs. Subjects who had been exposed to COVID-19, were actively infected with it, or had recovered from it provided the deeply sampled blood TCRbeta repertoires that made up the dataset. The repertoires were released in a freely available public database meant as a resource for research on the immune response to SARS-CoV-2. The samples were drawn from the first 160 participants of the ongoing ImmuneRACE study and from more than 1,000 subjects provided by 6 global collaborators. A de-identified subject ID, COVID-19 status, age in years and sex were almost always included in the sample metadata. Where HLA class I and class II types were available, the types were taken from metadata supplied by the sample provider, not from assay-based typing.

Notes on this clone: What this receptor recognizes is not known. No per-base quality is available; no much larger clone lies one base away.

The immunoSEQ Assay, a bias-controlled multiplex PCR, was used to amplify TCRbeta CDR3 regions from genomic DNA. The study's processing was this. The number of nucleated cells in each sample was estimated from the amplification of reference gene primers within the assay. To quantify the absolute abundance of each unique TCRbeta CDR3 rearrangement, sequence reads were collapsed and filtered. For each sample, productive Simpson clonality was calculated by taking the square root of Simpson's diversity index across productive rearrangements. TCRdb provides this immuneACCESS table in a form limited to in-frame rearrangements. Some clones are lacking; in checked studies, under half of them reflect an unresolved V gene, and why the rest are absent is not known. V and J calls and clone size are as listed in that table; D and trimming were resolved from the DNA. The sample table holds approximately 150,000 clones, of which roughly nine tenths were seen once. The biggest ten clones account for 3.5% to 4.5% of the sample.

Points the paper makes about the study in general: The quantity of clinical and demographic metadata differed by source and by participant and was supplied without curation.

According to the germline V gene, CDR1 reads MNHEY and CDR2 reads SVGAGI. Reading from cysteine to phenylalanine, the CDR3 counts 15 amino acids. The CDR3 DNA has 45 bases and is translated from base 1. The junction shows trimming of 5 bases on V and 6 bases on J, and the gene matches do not reach 8 bases of it. Collaborating institutions collected whole blood in K2EDTA tubes following their own protocols. For TCRbeta analysis, collaborator samples were shipped as frozen whole blood, as isolated PBMCs, or as DNA extracted from either sample type. The chain employs TRBV6-5 and TRBJ2-4; TRBD1 agrees with 9 junctional bases. The receptor was isolated from a woman aged 60 to 75 with active or convalescent COVID-19. The source material was peripheral blood. The DNA sequence is given as TGTGCCAGCAGTAGGCAGGGACAGGGAGGAAACATTCAGTACTTC. Its translation is CASSRQGQGGNIQYF.